Each of the 27 T cell receptor beta chains below was sequenced from the same sample in a study of cytotoxic CD8 clonotypes in ibrutinib-treated CLL. Repertoires were generated with immunoSEQ multiplex PCR, while TCRdb's copy carries only in-frame clones and drops some. The data hold 110,000 to 150,000 clones, with 79% observed a single time. The source material was PBMCs, sampled after 12 months of ibrutinib treatment. The receptors shown here come from a human donor with chronic lymphocytic leukemia.

This clone was observed a few times. The chain combines TRBV7-9 with TRBJ2-2; D might be TRBD2 (5 bases). V was cut by 8 bases and J by 0 bases, with 13 bases left in between. The CDR3 sequence is 15 residues long. Germline lookup yields CDR1 SEHNR and CDR2 FQNEAQ (reference sequence). CDR3: CASRASSTNTGELFF. The CDR3 DNA reads as TGTGCCAGCCGGGCCTCTAGCACGAACACCGGGGAGCTGTTTTTT. The whole variable domain, remainder taken from reference TRBV7-9 and TRBJ2-2, is DTGVSQNPRHKITKRGQNVTFRCDPISEHNRLYWYRQTLGQGPEFLTYFQNEAQLEKSRLLSDRFSAERPKGSFSTLEIQRTEQGDSAMYLCASRASSTNTGELFFGEGSRLTVL.

The CDR3 DNA is TGTGCCAGCAGTTTAAATTGGGTAGCGCAGCCCCAGCATTTT. This codes for CASSLNWVAQPQHF. The V gene is TRBV27, the J gene TRBJ1-5; D is uncertain. Germline loops: CDR1 MNHEY, CDR2 SMNVEV (reference sequence). V gave up 2 bases and J gave up 7 bases, with 12 bases separating them. The CDR3 covers 14 residues.

The rearrangement joins TRBV9 to TRBJ1-2; tentatively, D is TRBD1 (5 bases). CDR3 size: 14 residues. Between the trimmed V and J ends, which lost 2 bases and 4 bases, there was a span of 12 bases. Germline CDR1 SGDLS, CDR2 YYNGEE. CDR3 DNA: TGTGCCAGCAGCGTTTCGGGGGATAGCTATGGCTACACCTTC. This codes for CASSVSGDSYGYTF.

This clone has a single count. The chain uses TRBV28 and TRBJ2-3; D is ambiguous. Germline V lookup: CDR1 MDHEN, CDR2 SYDVKM. Deletions cut 1 base from V and 0 bases from J, with 2 bases between. The CDR3 loop spans 13 amino acids. CDR3 loop: CASSLSSTDTQYF. CDR3 DNA sequence: TGTGCCAGCAGTTTATCTAGCACAGATACGCAGTATTTT.

The rearrangement joins TRBV7-6 to TRBJ1-2; 9 bases match TRBD1. The CDR3 extends over 16 amino acids. Trimming cost V 5 bases and J 0 bases; bases outside gene matches: 7. Germline V gene lookup returns CDR1 SGHVS and CDR2 FNYEAQ. The CDR3 nucleotides read TGTGCCAGCAGCCGGGGACAGGGCAGGGCTAACTATGGCTACACCTTC. Amino acids: CASSRGQGRANYGYTF.

The rearrangement links TRBV5-4 to TRBJ1-6; D possibly corresponds to TRBD1 (5 bases). The V end lost 3 bases, the J end lost 10 bases, and 20 bases lay between the germline ends. The length of the CDR3 is 16 residues. Germline V gene sequence: CDR1 SGHNT, CDR2 YYREEE (reference sequence). In DNA, the CDR3 is TGTGCCAGCAGCTCTCAACTTGTTGGATGGGACTCACCCCTCCACTTT. Translation: CASSSQLVGWDSPLHF.

The rearrangement joins TRBV6-5 to TRBJ2-6; the D is unclear. Trimming left V 3 bases short and J 2 bases short, with 8 bases between. In germline, CDR1 is MNHEY, CDR2 SVGAGI. CDR3 length: 15 residues. In nucleotides, the CDR3 is TGTGCCAGCAGTTATGGGCGGACTGGGGCCAACGTCCTGACTTTC. As protein: CASSYGRTGANVLTF.

The chain links TRBV5-6 to TRBJ2-7, with TRBD2 matching over 7 bases. The CDR3 extends over 14 amino acids. V was pared by 1 base and J by 1 base, with 2 bases of the junction left unmatched. CDR1 and CDR2 (germline): SGHDT, YYEEEE. In DNA, the CDR3 is TGTGCCAGCAGCTTGTATAGCGGGTCCTACGAGCAGTACTTC. Amino acid sequence: CASSLYSGSYEQYF.

The genes are TRBV2 and TRBJ2-1; 9 bases line up with TRBD1. Per germline, CDR1 SNHLY and CDR2 FYNNEI. The V and J ends lost 4 bases and 6 bases, in that order; junction bases with no gene match: 4. The CDR3 is 14 residues long. The CDR3 DNA follows: TGTGCCAGCAGTGCAGAGACAGGGGGCAATGAGCAGTTCTTC. Translating gives CASSAETGGNEQFF.

This clone has only one observation. The gene calls are TRBV10-3 and TRBJ1-1; D is unclear. The CDR3 contains 13 residues. From germline, CDR1 is ENHRY and CDR2 SYGVKD. V dropped 0 bases and J dropped 1 base, with 3 bases sitting between them. This chain's CDR3 is CAISESANTEAFF. CDR3 nucleotide sequence: TGTGCCATCAGTGAGTCCGCGAACACTGAAGCTTTCTTT.

The V and J genes are TRBV6-4 and TRBJ2-3, with 13 bases identical to TRBD2. The V gene's germline CDR1 is MRHNA and CDR2 SNTAGT. V was pared by 3 bases and J by 0 bases, with 3 bases of the junction left unmatched. This CDR3 region has 17 residues. The CDR3 reads CASSELAGGSSTDTQYF. CDR3 in DNA: TGTGCCAGCAGTGAACTAGCGGGAGGGTCTAGCACAGATACGCAGTATTTT.

The chain has TRBV19 and TRBJ2-1; TRBD1 or TRBD2 may be the D gene (5 bases each). The CDR3 sequence is 16 residues long. Germline-derived CDR1 and CDR2 are LNHDA and SQIVND (reference sequence). V shed 1 base and J shed 2 bases, with 12 bases lying between them. CDR3 residues: CASSIGETDPYNEQFF. CDR3 in DNA: TGTGCCAGTAGTATAGGGGAGACAGACCCCTACAATGAGCAGTTCTTC.

The rearrangement uses TRBV19 and TRBJ2-2, with TRBD2 matching over 11 bases. This CDR3 has 16 amino acids. CDR1 is LNHDA and CDR2 is SQIVND in the germline V gene (reference sequence). The ends lost 6 bases at V and 0 bases at J; junction bases unmatched: 3. CDR3 loop: CASSRTSGSNTGELFF. CDR3 coding DNA: TGTGCCAGTAGCAGGACTAGCGGGTCGAACACCGGGGAGCTGTTTTTT.

V is TRBV19 and J is TRBJ2-1, with 9 bases matching TRBD2. Looked up from germline, CDR1 is LNHDA and CDR2 is SQIVND (reference sequence). V dropped 5 bases and J dropped 8; count of bases not matched to a gene: 10. The CDR3 totals 15 residues. CDR3 sequence reads: CASSPRLAGPYEQFF. CDR3 in DNA: TGTGCCAGTAGTCCACGGCTAGCGGGGCCGTATGAGCAGTTCTTC.

The V gene is TRBV30, the J gene TRBJ2-3, with 7 nucleotides matching TRBD1. Trimming took 5 bases from V and 0 from J; bases not matched to a gene: 5. From germline, CDR1 is GTSNPN and CDR2 SVGIG (reference sequence). The CDR3 sequence is 14 residues long. This CDR3 reads CAWGQVASTDTQYF. CDR3 nucleotides: TGTGCCTGGGGACAGGTCGCTAGCACAGATACGCAGTATTTT.

This clone was detected a few times. The V and J genes are TRBV18 and TRBJ1-2; 10 bases are a match to TRBD1. The length of the CDR3 is 14 residues. With 6 bases clipped from V and 5 bases from J, the junction kept 6 bases outside the gene matches. Germline V gene sequence: CDR1 KGHSH, CDR2 LQKENI. Written as DNA, the CDR3 is TGTGCCAGCTCCCCCGGGACAGGGGCTTATGGCTACACCTTC. It yields the protein CASSPGTGAYGYTF.

The chain recombines TRBV5-4 with TRBJ2-1, with a possible D match to TRBD1 (6 bases). This CDR3 has 14 amino acids. Germline lookup yields CDR1 SGHNT and CDR2 YYREEE (reference sequence). Trimming stripped 4 bases from V and 6 bases from J, with 14 bases between. CDR3 DNA sequence: TGTGCCAGCAGCCAGAGACAGGCGCGCAATGAGCAGTTCTTC. It codes for CASSQRQARNEQFF.

V and J are TRBV5-1 and TRBJ2-7; tentative D call: TRBD1 (6 bases). This CDR3 is 14 amino acids long. Between the trimmed V and J ends, which lost 3 bases and 0 bases, there was a span of 10 bases. Germline V CDR1 and CDR2: SGHRS, YFSETQ. CDR3 loop: CASSWTTGSYEQYF. The DNA for the CDR3 is TGCGCCAGCAGCTGGACGACAGGCTCCTACGAGCAGTACTTC.

The rearrangement uses TRBV6-5 and TRBJ1-2; perhaps TRBD1 as D (6 bases). The CDR3 consists of 15 residues. CDR1 is MNHEY and CDR2 is SVGAGI in the germline V gene. V was cut by 2 bases and J by 3 bases, with 13 bases left in between. The CDR3 reads CASSYIPTGYYGYTF. In DNA form, the CDR3 reads TGTGCCAGCAGTTACATCCCGACAGGATACTATGGCTACACCTTC.

This clone turned up a few times. V usage is TRBV6-6 and J usage is TRBJ1-4, with TRBD1 matching 8 bases. Germline assignment: CDR1 MNHNY and CDR2 SVGAGI (reference sequence). With 0 bases clipped from V and 3 bases from J, the junction kept 0 bases outside the gene matches. The CDR3 has 15 residues. The chain's CDR3 is CASSYSDRANEKLFF. The CDR3, as DNA: TGTGCCAGCAGTTACTCGGACAGGGCTAATGAAAAACTGTTTTTT.

This sequence joins TRBV28 and TRBJ2-3; D gene ambiguous. There are 12 residues in the CDR3. Germline values: CDR1 MDHEN, CDR2 SYDVKM. Deletions cut 5 bases from V and 15 bases from J, with 18 bases between. CDR3 in DNA: TGTGCCAGCAGTGGCGGTTCTGACTCGGAATATTTT. This gives the protein CASSGGSDSEYF. The full variable domain, its missing parts supplied by reference TRBV28 and TRBJ2-3, is DVKVTQSSRYLVKRTGEKVFLECVQDMDHENMFWYRQDPGLGLRLIYFSYDVKMKEKGDIPEGYSVSREKKERFSLILESASTNQTSMYLCASSGGSDSEYFGPGTRLTVL.

This chain joins TRBV4-3 and TRBJ2-5; 7 nucleotides agree with TRBD1. The CDR3 consists of 15 residues. Germline CDR1 reads LGHNA; CDR2 reads YSLEER. With 1 base clipped from V and 2 bases from J, the junction kept 4 bases outside the gene matches. The CDR3 region has the DNA TGCGCCAGCAGCCAAGGGACAGGACTTCAAGAGACCCAGTACTTC. Translated: CASSQGTGLQETQYF.

The chain recombines TRBV9 with TRBJ2-6, with TRBD2 matching over 11 bases. The CDR3 runs 18 residues. V lost 2 bases to trimming and J lost 4 bases; unmatched junction nucleotides: 8. Germline V gene sequence: CDR1 SGDLS, CDR2 YYNGEE. CDR3 in amino acids: CASSVQLAGAAGANVLTF. CDR3 DNA: TGTGCCAGCAGCGTTCAACTAGCGGGAGCAGCGGGGGCCAACGTCCTGACTTTC.

The count of this clone is one. The rearrangement joins TRBV5-4 to TRBJ2-7, with 8 bases matching TRBD2. Trimming cost V 1 base and J 4 bases; bases outside gene matches: 4. CDR1 and CDR2 (germline): SGHNT, YYREEE (reference sequence). This CDR3 has 14 amino acids. CDR3 DNA sequence: TGTGCCAGCAGCTTGTACGCTAGCGGGTACGAGCAGTACTTC. Protein: CASSLYASGYEQYF.

This clone was picked up one time. The chain recombines TRBV2 with TRBJ1-1; D is unclear. V was trimmed by 8 bases and J by 1 base, leaving 17 bases between them. The germline gives CDR1 SNHLY, CDR2 FYNNEI. The CDR3 has 15 amino acids. In nucleotides, the CDR3 is TGTGCCAGCCGAGGAGCGGGCATACGGAACACTGAAGCTTTCTTT. Translated, it gives CASRGAGIRNTEAFF.

The V and J genes are TRBV29-1 and TRBJ1-2; TRBD1 is a possible D gene (5 bases). The CDR3 runs to 12 residues. V dropped 1 base and J dropped 6 bases, with 9 bases sitting between them. In germline, CDR1 is SQVTM, CDR2 ANQGSEA. CDR3 in amino acids: CSVEGTLHGYTF. The CDR3 DNA reads as TGCAGCGTTGAAGGGACACTGCATGGCTACACCTTC. The full variable domain, rest sourced from reference TRBV29-1 and TRBJ1-2, is SAVISQKPSRDICQRGTSLTIQCQVDSQVTMMFWYRQQPGQSLTLIATANQGSEATYESGFVIDKFPISRPNLTFSTLTVSNMSPEDSSIYLCSVEGTLHGYTFGSGTRLTVV.

CDR3 nucleotide sequence: TGTGCCAGCAGTAAACCGGGACAGGGGAGAGGGACCCAGTACTTC. It yields the protein CASSKPGQGRGTQYF. The rearrangement uses TRBV27 and TRBJ2-5, with 10 bases identical to TRBD1. The CDR3 loop spans 15 amino acids. The ends lost 5 bases at V and 7 bases at J; junction bases unmatched: 10. Germline V lookup: CDR1 MNHEY, CDR2 SMNVEV (reference sequence).